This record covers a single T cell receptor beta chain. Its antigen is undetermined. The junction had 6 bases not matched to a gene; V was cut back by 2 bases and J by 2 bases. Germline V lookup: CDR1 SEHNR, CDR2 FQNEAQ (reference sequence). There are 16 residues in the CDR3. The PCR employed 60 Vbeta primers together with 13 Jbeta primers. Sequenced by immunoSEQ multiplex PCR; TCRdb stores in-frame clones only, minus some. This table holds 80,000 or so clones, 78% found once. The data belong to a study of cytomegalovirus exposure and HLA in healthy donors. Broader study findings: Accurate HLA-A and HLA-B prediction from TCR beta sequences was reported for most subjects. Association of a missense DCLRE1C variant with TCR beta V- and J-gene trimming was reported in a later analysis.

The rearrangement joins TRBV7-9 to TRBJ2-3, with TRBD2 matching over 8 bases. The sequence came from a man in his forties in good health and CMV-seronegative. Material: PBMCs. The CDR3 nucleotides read TGTGCCAGCAGCTTACGGGGGGGCTCGGTCACAGATACGCAGTATTTT. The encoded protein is CASSLRGGSVTDTQYF.